This TCR beta chain was sequenced in a study of blood T cell repertoires in COVID-19. Study information: COVID-19 samples collected from the United States, Italy and Spain covered acute and convalescent phases. Nucleic acid was either cDNA or gDNA, and it came from T cells, B-cell-depleted T cells, or PBMCs.

TCRdb's table, derived via immunoSEQ multiplex PCR, lists solely in-frame clones and lacks some. The sample has approximately 470,000 clones; about nine tenths are singletons. The CDR3 has 15 amino acids. Germline CDR1 is LNHNV and CDR2 is YYDKDF (reference sequence). The V end was cut by 0 bases, the J end by 2 bases, with 10 bases between. The receptor was derived from a woman aged 18 to 35 who had recovered from COVID-19. This chain uses TRBV15 with TRBJ1-1, with D possibly matching TRBD1 (5 bases). Sequences were obtained from PBMCs or T cells enriched from blood (not recorded which). CDR3 loop: CATSRDTGENTEAFF. CDR3 DNA: TGTGCCACCAGCAGAGATACAGGAGAAAACACTGAAGCTTTCTTT. The whole variable domain, remainder taken from reference TRBV15 and TRBJ1-1, is DAMVIQNPRYQVTQFGKPVTLSCSQTLNHNVMYWYQQKSSQAPKLLFHYYDKDFNNEADTPDNFQSRRPNTSFCFLDIRSPGLGDTAMYLCATSRDTGENTEAFFGQGTRLTVV.